Shown below are 7 T cell receptor beta chains from a single sample sequenced in a study of T cells in Graves' hyperthyroidism and ophthalmopathy. TCR beta CDR3 regions were amplified from RNA. First-round RT-PCR targeting the TCR CDR3 was performed with the HTBI primer set. TCRdb re-derived calls from the multiplex PCR reads in MiXCR, one entry per CDR3 protein. Seen here are around 490,000 distinct CDR3 sequences, approximately 20% observed once, and the top ten hold around 50%. The specimen sequenced was blood. The source is a man in his forties with Graves' ophthalmopathy.

The DNA for the CDR3 is TGCAGCGTTGAACGGCTTCTGATGAACACTGAAGCTTTCTTT. Protein product: CSVERLLMNTEAFF. The gene calls are TRBV29-1 and TRBJ1-1; no clear D. The V and J ends lost 2 bases and 0 bases respectively, with 10 bases between them. Germline CDR1 is SQVTM and CDR2 is ANQGSEA. This CDR3 has 14 amino acids. The variable domain in full, with the rest retrieved from reference TRBV29-1 and TRBJ1-1, is SAVISQKPSRDICQRGTSLTIQCQVDSQVTMMFWYRQQPGQSLTLIATANQGSEATYESGFVIDKFPISRPNLTFSTLTVSNMSPEDSSIYLCSVERLLMNTEAFFGQGTRLTVV.

In DNA, the CDR3 is TGTGCCAGCAGTGAAGTAGGTTTGGCAGGGGATACGCAGTATTTT. Protein sequence: CASSEVGLAGDTQYF. The chain has TRBV2 and TRBJ2-3; TRBD1 might be the D (5 bases). V was shortened by 1 base and J by 6 bases, with 14 bases between the two germline ends. The CDR3 runs to 15 residues. Per germline, CDR1 SNHLY and CDR2 FYNNEI.

The V gene is TRBV7-9, the J gene TRBJ2-7, with a possible D match to TRBD2 (5 bases). Trimming removed 3 bases from V and 2 bases from J, with 11 bases in between. Per the germline V gene, CDR1 is SEHNR and CDR2 is FQNEAQ (reference sequence). The CDR3 runs 14 residues. The CDR3 is CASSLEAVPYEQYF. For the CDR3, the DNA is TGTGCCAGCAGCTTGGAGGCTGTTCCCTACGAGCAGTACTTC.

As concerns this clonotype: It may be a read error: a sequence one base away is much more abundant. The chain uses TRBV6-2 or TRBV6-3 and TRBJ1-1; 7 nucleotides match TRBD1. CDR3 length: 17 amino acids. Looked up from germline, CDR1 is MNHEY and CDR2 is SVGEGT. CDR3 sequence reads: CAISESMRGRVNTEALF. In DNA form, the CDR3 reads TGTGCCATCAGTGAGTCTATGAGGGGGCGAGTGAACACTGAAGCTCTCTTT.

This clonotype came up a few times. The chain employs TRBV29-1 and TRBJ2-5; 9 bases align to TRBD1. Per germline, CDR1 SQVTM and CDR2 ANQGSEA. This CDR3 is built from 14 residues. The ends lost 2 bases at V and 5 bases at J; junction bases unmatched: 6. CDR3 bases: TGCAGCGTTGAAAGGGGACAGGGTGGGGAGACCCAGTACTTC. It is translated as CSVERGQGGETQYF.

V is TRBV5-1 and J is TRBJ2-1, with 8 bases identical to TRBD2. Germline CDR1 is SGHRS and CDR2 is YFSETQ. With 4 bases clipped from V and 7 bases from J, the junction kept 4 bases outside the gene matches. The CDR3 length is 13 residues. The CDR3: CASSPTSENEQFF. CDR3 coding DNA: TGCGCCAGCAGCCCGACTAGCGAGAATGAGCAGTTCTTC.

The chain links TRBV20-1 to TRBJ2-1, with a possible D match to TRBD2 (5 bases). This CDR3 has 14 amino acids. Germline CDR1 and CDR2: DFQATT and SNEGSKA (reference sequence). Trimming left V 5 bases short and J 10 bases short, with 21 bases between. The CDR3 nucleotides are TGCAGTGCTCCCGGGCCCACTAGAGGGAACGAGCAGTTCTTC. This gives the protein CSAPGPTRGNEQFF.